The sequence of this T cell receptor beta chain was determined in a study of T cells in localized non-small cell lung cancer. V was cut by 3 bases and J by 7 bases, with 4 bases left in between. Per germline, CDR1 SGHAT and CDR2 FQNNGV. The CDR3 extends over 11 amino acids. TCRdb's table, derived via immunoSEQ multiplex PCR, lists solely in-frame clones and lacks some. The sample has about 75,000 clones, 75% to 85% seen once. This clonotype was obtained from a female donor aged 60 or older with stage I lung adenocarcinoma. Sequencing used peripheral blood, obtained before any cancer treatment. The V and J genes are TRBV11-2 and TRBJ1-3; the D is unclear. DNA for the CDR3: TGTGCCAGCAGCTTTGTGAACACCATATATTTT. This translates into CASSFVNTIYF.